This T cell receptor beta chain came from a study of blood T cell repertoires in COVID-19. The CDR3 spans 14 residues. Germline values: CDR1 SGHRS, CDR2 YFSETQ. Trimming pared 2 bases from V and 10 bases from J, leaving 13 bases between. This clone was recorded at least ten times. Two negative PCRs, clearance, or symptom resolution had been documented for recovered Cohort 3 donors. In the authors' methods: Amplified reference gene primers provided the basis for estimating nucleated cell counts. Measured with immunoSEQ multiplex PCR; TCRdb has only the in-frame clones, and not every one. V, J and clone size derive from that table, while D and trimming were established from the DNA sequence. There are some 490,000 clones in the sample; approximately 86% occur only once, and 6.5% to 9.5% lies in the top ten.

This chain connects TRBV5-1 to TRBJ1-6, with D possibly being TRBD1 (5 bases). The sample consisted of PBMCs or T cells enriched from blood (not recorded which). The receptor comes from a woman aged 55-70 years who had recovered from COVID-19. This CDR3 reads CASSFLSGGSPLHF. DNA of the CDR3: TGCGCCAGCAGCTTTTTGTCTGGGGGGTCACCCCTCCACTTT.